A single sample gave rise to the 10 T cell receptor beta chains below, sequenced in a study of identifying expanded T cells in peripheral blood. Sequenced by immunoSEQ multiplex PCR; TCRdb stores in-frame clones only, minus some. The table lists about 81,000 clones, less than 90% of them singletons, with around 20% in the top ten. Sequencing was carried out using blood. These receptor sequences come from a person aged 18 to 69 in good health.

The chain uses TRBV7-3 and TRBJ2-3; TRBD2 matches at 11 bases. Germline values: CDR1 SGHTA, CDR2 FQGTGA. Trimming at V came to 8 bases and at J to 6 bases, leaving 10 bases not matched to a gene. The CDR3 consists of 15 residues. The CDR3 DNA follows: TGTGCCAGCCGAAGACCTAGCGGGAGGTTGGATACGCAGTATTTT. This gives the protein CASRRPSGRLDTQYF.

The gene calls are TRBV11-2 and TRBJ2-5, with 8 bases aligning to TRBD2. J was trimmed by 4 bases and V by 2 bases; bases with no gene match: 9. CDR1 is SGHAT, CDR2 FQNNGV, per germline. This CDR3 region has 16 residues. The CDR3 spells CASSLRGAGDVETQYF. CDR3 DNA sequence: TGTGCCAGCAGCTTAAGAGGAGCGGGAGACGTAGAGACCCAGTACTTC.

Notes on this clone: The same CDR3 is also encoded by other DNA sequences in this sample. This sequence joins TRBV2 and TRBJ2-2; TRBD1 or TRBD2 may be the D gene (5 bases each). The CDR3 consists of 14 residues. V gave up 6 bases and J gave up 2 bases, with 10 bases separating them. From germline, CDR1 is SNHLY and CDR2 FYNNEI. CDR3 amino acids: CASRGTVNTGELFF. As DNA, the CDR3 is TGTGCCAGCAGGGGGACGGTTAACACCGGGGAGCTGTTTTTT.

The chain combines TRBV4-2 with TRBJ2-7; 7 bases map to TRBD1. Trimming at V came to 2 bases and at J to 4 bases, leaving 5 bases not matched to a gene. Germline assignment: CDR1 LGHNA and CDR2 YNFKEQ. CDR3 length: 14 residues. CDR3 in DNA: TGTGCCAGCAGCCAACCCGGACAGGAATACGAGCAGTACTTC. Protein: CASSQPGQEYEQYF.

The CDR3: CASSLRAADYGYTF. CDR3 DNA: TGTGCCAGCAGCTTGAGGGCGGCAGACTATGGCTACACCTTC. This rearrangement joins TRBV7-9 to TRBJ1-2; D is undetermined. Germline V gene sequence: CDR1 SEHNR, CDR2 FQNEAQ (reference sequence). This CDR3 has 14 residues. V dropped 3 bases and J dropped 3 bases, with 11 bases sitting between them. The whole variable domain, remainder taken from reference TRBV7-9 and TRBJ1-2, is DTGVSQNPRHKITKRGQNVTFRCDPISEHNRLYWYRQTLGQGPEFLTYFQNEAQLEKSRLLSDRFSAERPKGSFSTLEIQRTEQGDSAMYLCASSLRAADYGYTFGSGTRLTVV.

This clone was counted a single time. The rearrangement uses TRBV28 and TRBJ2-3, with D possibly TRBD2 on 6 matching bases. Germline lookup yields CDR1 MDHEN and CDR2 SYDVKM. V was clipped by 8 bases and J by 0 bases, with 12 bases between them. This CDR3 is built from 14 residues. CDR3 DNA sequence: TGTGCCAGCGTGAAGGGAGGAAGCACAGATACGCAGTATTTT. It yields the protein CASVKGGSTDTQYF.

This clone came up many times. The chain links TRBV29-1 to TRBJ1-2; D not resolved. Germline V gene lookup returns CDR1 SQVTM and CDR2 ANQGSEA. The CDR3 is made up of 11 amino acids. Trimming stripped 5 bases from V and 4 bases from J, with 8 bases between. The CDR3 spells CSVSDGYGYTF. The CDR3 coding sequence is TGCAGCGTTTCGGACGGCTATGGCTACACCTTC.

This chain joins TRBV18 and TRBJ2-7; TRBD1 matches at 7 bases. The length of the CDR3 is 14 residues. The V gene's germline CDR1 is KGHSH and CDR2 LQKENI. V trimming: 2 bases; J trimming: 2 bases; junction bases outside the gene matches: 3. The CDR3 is CASSPDRVPYEQYF. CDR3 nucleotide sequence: TGTGCCAGCTCACCAGACAGGGTCCCCTACGAGCAGTACTTC.

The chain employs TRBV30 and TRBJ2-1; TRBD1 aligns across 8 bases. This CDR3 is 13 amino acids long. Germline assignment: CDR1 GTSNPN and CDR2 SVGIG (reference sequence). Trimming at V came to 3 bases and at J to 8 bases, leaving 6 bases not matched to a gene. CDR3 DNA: TGTGCCTGGAGACTGCAGGGGGCTGATGAGCAGTTCTTC. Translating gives CAWRLQGADEQFF.

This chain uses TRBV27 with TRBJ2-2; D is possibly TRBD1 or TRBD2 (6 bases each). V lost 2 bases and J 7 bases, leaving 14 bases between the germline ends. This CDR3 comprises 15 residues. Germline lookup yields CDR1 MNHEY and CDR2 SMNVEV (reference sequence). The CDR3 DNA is TGTGCCAGCAGTTTAGCGGGACATCTTTTCGGGGAGCTGTTTTTT. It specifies CASSLAGHLFGELFF.